This T cell receptor (beta chain) was found in a study of response to subunit inactivated influenza vaccine. Germline V gene data show CDR1 as SGHDT and CDR2 as YYEEEE. V trimming: 8 bases; J trimming: 1 base; junction bases outside the gene matches: 6. This CDR3 is built from 14 residues. In TCRdb, the RT-PCR reads were re-called with MiXCR into one record per CDR3 protein. This table holds about 530,000 distinct CDR3 sequences, 12% found once. This TCR was sampled from a man aged 45-65 years who received an inactivated influenza vaccine. The source material was PBMCs from blood, sampled on the day of vaccination. V and J are TRBV5-6 and TRBJ2-5, with TRBD1 matching over 9 bases. Here the CDR3 DNA reads TGTGCCAGTAACCGACAGGGGGTCCAAGAGACCCAGTACTTC. This sequence encodes CASNRQGVQETQYF. The full variable domain, rest sourced from reference TRBV5-6 and TRBJ2-5, is DAGVTQSPTHLIKTRGQQVTLRCSPKSGHDTVSWYQQALGQGPQFIFQYYEEEERQRGNFPDRFSGHQFPNYSSELNVNALLLGDSALYLCASNRQGVQETQYFGPGTRLLVL.